Presented here are 10 T cell receptor beta chains from one specimen sequenced in a study of Ad26.COV2.S vaccination and SARS-CoV-2 variants. Assay used: immunoSEQ multiplex PCR; TCRdb lists only in-frame clones, some missing. The sample records some 330,000 clones, roughly nine tenths being singletons. Described treatment: roughly 20 received Ad26.COV2.S at low or high dose, single or two shots; about 5 received placebo; per-sample allocation not given. Specimens were obtained on day 63 following the first vaccine or placebo injection. The specimen comprised peripheral blood, sampled in a trial of Ad26.COV2.S vaccine versus placebo. These TCRs come from a person aged 18-60 years who received the Ad26.COV2.S COVID-19 vaccine or a placebo.

The chain recombines TRBV11-3 with TRBJ2-1; 7 bases are shared with TRBD2. Germline V CDR1 and CDR2: SGHNT, YENEEA. The V segment lost 5 bases and the J segment 0 bases; nucleotides outside the gene matches: 7. The CDR3 loop spans 16 amino acids. The CDR3 nucleotides read TGTGCCAGCAGCCTCCTTAGCGGGCCCTCCTACAATGAGCAGTTCTTC. It encodes CASSLLSGPSYNEQFF.

The V and J genes are TRBV11-2 and TRBJ1-1; the D is unclear. CDR1 and CDR2 from the germline V gene are SGHAT and FQNNGV. The length of the CDR3 is 14 residues. V lost 5 bases and J 0 bases, leaving 10 bases between the germline ends. CDR3 protein: CASSPGRLNTEAFF. The CDR3 bases are TGTGCCAGCAGCCCCGGACGGCTGAACACTGAAGCTTTCTTT.

V is TRBV27 and J is TRBJ1-1, with TRBD1 matching over 11 bases. CDR3 length equals 15 residues. Germline CDR1 MNHEY, CDR2 SMNVEV (reference sequence). V gave up 2 bases and J gave up 4 bases; unmatched junction bases: 3. Written as DNA, the CDR3 is TGTGCCAGCAGTTTAAGGGGACAGGGGGTCACTGAAGCTTTCTTT. This sequence encodes CASSLRGQGVTEAFF.

The rearrangement links TRBV6-2 or TRBV6-3 to TRBJ2-3; D possibly corresponds to TRBD2 (5 bases). The CDR3 runs to 14 residues. V dropped 6 bases and J dropped 5 bases, with 15 bases sitting between them. The V gene's germline CDR1 is MNHEY and CDR2 SVGEGT. CDR3 DNA: TGTGCCAGCAGCTCGTGGACGGCGGGAGATACGCAGTATTTT. Translated: CASSSWTAGDTQYF.

The chain couples TRBV4-1 to TRBJ1-1; 8 bases are shared with TRBD1. Trimming took 1 base from V and 7 from J; bases not matched to a gene: 14. This CDR3 contains 17 residues. Germline CDR1 MGHRA, CDR2 YSYEKL. The CDR3 DNA follows: TGCGCCAGCAGCCAAGGAAGCGGACGGCAGGGGGCGGTTGAAGCTTTCTTT. It codes for CASSQGSGRQGAVEAFF.

The chain has TRBV7-9 and TRBJ2-5, with TRBD2 identical over 13 bases. CDR3 length: 17 residues. The germline gives CDR1 SEHNR, CDR2 FQNEAQ (reference sequence). V gave up 5 bases and J gave up 5 bases; unmatched junction bases: 11. This chain's CDR3 is CASSPGLAGARTETQYF. CDR3 in DNA: TGTGCCAGCAGCCCCGGACTAGCGGGGGCTCGGACGGAGACCCAGTACTTC.

The chain employs TRBV5-4 and TRBJ2-1, with 7 bases lining up with TRBD2. Per germline, CDR1 SGHNT and CDR2 YYREEE (reference sequence). V shed 1 base and J 1 base; nucleotides not matched to a gene: 5. This CDR3 is 16 amino acids long. As DNA, the CDR3 is TGTGCCAGCAGCTTGATAGGGAGGGGATCCTACAATGAGCAGTTCTTC. It yields the protein CASSLIGRGSYNEQFF.

This chain uses TRBV7-9 with TRBJ1-2; D remains unclear. V gave up 3 bases and J gave up 5 bases, with 7 bases separating them. This CDR3 has 12 residues. From germline, CDR1 is SEHNR and CDR2 FQNEAQ (reference sequence). CDR3 DNA sequence: TGTGCCAGCAGCTTCGACTCGTATGGCTACACCTTC. It is translated as CASSFDSYGYTF.

This chain links TRBV27 with TRBJ1-4, with D unresolved. From germline, CDR1 is MNHEY and CDR2 SMNVEV (reference sequence). Trimming cost V 6 bases and J 15 bases, with 26 bases left between them. CDR3 length: 15 amino acids. The CDR3 DNA sequence: TGTGCCAGCAGGGGGAAGGGAGCTAATGAAAAACTAGTGTTTTTT. Amino acid sequence: CASRGKGANEKLVFF.

The CDR3 nucleotides are TGTGCCAGCAGTTACTCGGGGACCGATAACTATGGCTACACCTTC. Encoded protein: CASSYSGTDNYGYTF. The chain combines TRBV6-5 with TRBJ1-2, with D perhaps TRBD1 (5 bases). There are 15 residues in the CDR3. CDR1 is MNHEY and CDR2 is SVGAGI in the germline V gene. The V end lost 0 bases, the J end lost 1 base, and 9 bases lay between the germline ends.